This T cell receptor beta chain derives from a study of T-cell reconstitution after alpha-beta-depleted transplantation in children. General observations from the study: T-cell numbers and diversity one year post-transplant derived largely from freshly generated T cells. Reportedly, only several hundred clones from non-depleted graft cells drove alpha-beta T-cell counts at about two months.

The TCRbeta library incorporated unique molecular identifiers. MiXCR, applied by TCRdb to the PCR reads, yields one record per CDR3 protein. The sample contains about 300,000 distinct CDR3 sequences, roughly 7.8% of which appear only once. V lost 1 base, J lost 3 bases, and 8 bases lay in between. The CDR3 loop spans 13 amino acids. The germline gives CDR1 SGHRS, CDR2 YFSETQ. This clonotype has ten or more counts. What it binds is unknown. The genes are TRBV5-1 and TRBJ2-7; D uncertain. The sample was peripheral blood, taken 360 days after TCRalphabeta/CD19-depleted stem cell transplant. This clonotype was obtained from a female patient aged 2-10 years who had a stem cell transplant for Fanconi anemia, so the T cells may come from the graft donor. Written as DNA, the CDR3 is TGCGCCAGCAGCTTGATCGTCGACTACGAGCAGTACTTC. Translated, it gives CASSLIVDYEQYF.